This is a list of T cell receptor beta chains from one sample in a study of blood T cell dynamics during melanoma immunotherapy. Assay: immunoSEQ multiplex PCR; the TCRdb copy retains only in-frame clones and omits some. The sample holds under 7,500 clones; 88% are singletons and the top ten take about 1.9%. The material sequenced was blood, taken from a patient treated with checkpoint blockade. The receptor source for this set is a human donor with melanoma. Both conserved end residues are part of each CDR3. The order of the fields is D gene, J gene, clone size, V gene, CDR3 protein. The D gene is left open where the match is weak. Some rows have no size entry. The others give once, few or many, or a class for an expanded clone.

D: NA
J: TRBJ1-1
size: NA
V: TRBV4-1
CDR3: CASSQERRNTEAFF

D: TRBD1
J: TRBJ1-1
size: once
V: TRBV6-1
CDR3: CASSEDVGTGATLAFF

D: NA
J: TRBJ1-3
size: once
V: TRBV30
CDR3: CAWNSGNTIYF

D: TRBD1
J: TRBJ1-6
size: NA
V: TRBV7-9
CDR3: CASSLQGAWNSPLHF

D: NA
J: TRBJ1-6
size: NA
V: TRBV19
CDR3: CASSMNTNNSPLHF

D: NA
J: TRBJ2-2
size: NA
V: TRBV2
CDR3: CASSEAAGTGELFF

D: NA
J: TRBJ1-2
size: NA
V: TRBV4-1
CDR3: CASSRILGGASFSYGYTF

D: NA
J: TRBJ2-2
size: NA
V: TRBV11-3
CDR3: CASSSHTGELFF

D: NA
J: TRBJ2-7
size: NA
V: TRBV30
CDR3: CAWSEGFYEQYF

D: NA
J: TRBJ1-2
size: once
V: TRBV25-1
CDR3: CASSLTGGHYGYTF

D: NA
J: TRBJ2-5
size: NA
V: TRBV15
CDR3: CATSRDQGRQETQYF

D: NA
J: TRBJ1-5
size: NA
V: TRBV6-8
CDR3: CASRQDSRNQPQHF

D: TRBD1
J: TRBJ2-1
size: NA
V: TRBV6-4
CDR3: CASSPGQANNEQFF

D: NA
J: TRBJ1-6
size: NA
V: TRBV7-3
CDR3: CASSPVEGNSPLHF

D: NA
J: TRBJ2-4
size: NA
V: TRBV4-1
CDR3: CASSHLVGQTLLAKNIQYF

D: TRBD1
J: TRBJ1-1
size: NA
V: TRBV4-3
CDR3: CASSQLKTGWISEAFF

D: NA
J: TRBJ1-1
size: NA
V: TRBV6-1
CDR3: CATKVVGSSTEAFF

D: NA
J: TRBJ1-6
size: once
V: TRBV7-9
CDR3: CASSLQQGTGPLHF

D: NA
J: TRBJ1-1
size: NA
V: TRBV6-4
CDR3: CASSVGVDTEAFF

D: NA
J: TRBJ2-2
size: NA
V: TRBV23-1
CDR3: CASSSGDGTGELFF

D: NA
J: TRBJ1-3
size: NA
V: TRBV18
CDR3: CASSPAGSGNTIYF

D: NA
J: TRBJ2-6
size: NA
V: TRBV6-4
CDR3: CASSMISGANVLTF

D: NA
J: TRBJ1-2
size: NA
V: TRBV7-2
CDR3: CASSLARQALYGYTF

D: TRBD2
J: TRBJ2-5
size: NA
V: TRBV6-4
CDR3: CASSVSGGASETQYF

D: TRBD1
J: TRBJ2-5
size: NA
V: TRBV6-5
CDR3: CASSVGTGERETQYF